Sequencing of this T cell receptor (beta chain) was carried out in a study of neoadjuvant nivolumab and ipilimumab in lung cancer. Study context: Nivolumab 3 mg/kg was given days 1, 15 and 29, plus ipilimumab 1 mg/kg day 1 in combination. Study results and caveats: Resected tumors had greater TCR richness and clonality than uninvolved lung. TCR sequencing covered a small number of samples.

The sample holds one count of this clone. What it binds is unknown. Germline values: CDR1 MNHNS, CDR2 SASEGT. The CDR3 extends over 14 amino acids. The V gene end was trimmed by 6 bases and the J gene end by 6 bases; junction bases not matched to a gene: 7. This table comes from immunoSEQ multiplex PCR, and its TCRdb copy is limited to in-frame clones, with some not included. The sample has under 5,500 clones; 65% to 80% are singletons. J is TRBJ2-1 and V is TRBV6-1, with 8 bases that match TRBD2. Sequenced material: normal lung tissue adjacent to the tumor, taken after neoadjuvant nivolumab, alone or with ipilimumab, at or shortly before surgery. This clonotype was sampled from an adult with non-small cell lung cancer. Some clones in this sample may be carry-over from other donors' samples. CDR3 coding DNA: TGTGCCAGCAGGGAATCCGGGACTAGCAATGAGCAGTTCTTC. This sequence encodes CASRESGTSNEQFF.